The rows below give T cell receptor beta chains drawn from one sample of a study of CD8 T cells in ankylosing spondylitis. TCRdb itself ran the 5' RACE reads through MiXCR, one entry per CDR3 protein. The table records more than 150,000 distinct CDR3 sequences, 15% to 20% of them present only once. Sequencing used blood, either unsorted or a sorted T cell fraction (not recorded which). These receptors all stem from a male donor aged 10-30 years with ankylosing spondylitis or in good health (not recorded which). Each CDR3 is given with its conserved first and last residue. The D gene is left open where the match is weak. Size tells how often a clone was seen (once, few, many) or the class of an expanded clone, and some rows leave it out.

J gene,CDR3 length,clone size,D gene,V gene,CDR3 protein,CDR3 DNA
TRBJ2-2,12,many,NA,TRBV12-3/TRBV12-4,CASVLGPGELFF,TGTGCCAGCGTTCTTGGGCCCGGGGAGCTGTTTTTT
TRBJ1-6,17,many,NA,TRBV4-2,CASSQGPQGKYNSPLHF,TGTGCCAGCAGCCAAGGACCCCAGGGGAAATATAATTCACCCCTCCACTTT
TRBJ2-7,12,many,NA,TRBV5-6,CASSFNSYEQYF,TGTGCCAGCAGTTTCAATTCCTACGAGCAGTACTTC
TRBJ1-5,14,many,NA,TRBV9,CASGPGQGPQPQHF,TGTGCCAGTGGACCGGGGCAGGGGCCCCAGCCCCAGCATTTT
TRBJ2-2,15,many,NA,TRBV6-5,CASYRRSVPPGELFF,TGTGCCAGCTATAGACGGAGCGTTCCCCCCGGGGAGCTGTTTTTT
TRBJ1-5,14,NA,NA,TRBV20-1,CSARASGSHQPQHF,TGCAGTGCTAGGGCCTCGGGAAGCCATCAGCCCCAGCATTTT
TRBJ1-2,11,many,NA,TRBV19,CASREPGSYTF,TGTGCCAGTAGGGAGCCCGGGAGCTACACCTTC
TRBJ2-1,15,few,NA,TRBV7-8,CASSLAVAGADEQFF,TGTGCCAGCAGCTTAGCGGTAGCCGGCGCGGATGAGCAGTTCTTC
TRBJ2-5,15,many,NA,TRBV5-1,CASSLSVEGGETQYF,TGCGCCAGCAGCTTATCGGTCGAGGGCGGGGAGACCCAGTACTTC
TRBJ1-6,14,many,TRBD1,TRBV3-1,CASSQGTGDSPLHF,TGTGCCAGCAGCCAGGGGACAGGGGATTCACCCCTCCACTTT
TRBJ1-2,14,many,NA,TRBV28,CASSFPHGAKGYTF,TGTGCCAGCAGTTTCCCCCACGGGGCCAAAGGCTACACCTTC
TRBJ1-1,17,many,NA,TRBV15,CATSRDGFRAGATEAFF,TGTGCCACCAGCAGAGATGGCTTCAGGGCGGGCGCCACTGAAGCTTTCTTT
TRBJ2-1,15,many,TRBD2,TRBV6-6,CASRPGLAGGNEQFF,TGTGCCAGCAGACCGGGACTAGCGGGAGGCAATGAGCAGTTCTTC
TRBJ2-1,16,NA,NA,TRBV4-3,CASSQGRLSSYNEQFF,TGCGCCAGCAGCCAAGGGAGGTTGAGCTCCTACAATGAGCAGTTCTTC
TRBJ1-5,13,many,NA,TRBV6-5,CASSSNSNQPQHF,TGTGCCAGCAGTTCTAATAGCAATCAGCCCCAGCATTTT
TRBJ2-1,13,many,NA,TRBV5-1,CASKGGEDSEQFF,TGCGCCAGCAAAGGGGGTGAGGACAGTGAGCAGTTCTTC
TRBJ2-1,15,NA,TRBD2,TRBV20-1,CSARTSGRSYNEQFF,TGCAGTGCTAGGACTAGCGGGAGGTCCTACAATGAGCAGTTCTTC